The present entry profiles one TCR beta chain with its context. The antigen is not known. The CDR3 contains 15 residues. In germline, CDR1 is SGHNT, CDR2 YYREEE (reference sequence). Trimming shortened V by 0 bases and J by 4 bases, and 13 bases separated the two germline ends. This specimen comes from a study of T cells in narcolepsy. Study in general: Patients with NT1 or NT2 and healthy control donors were enrolled. Whole-study findings and limits: Same-patient CSF and blood CD4+ T cell clonotypes included HCRT-specific and TRIB2-specific autoreactive ones. Autoreactive clonotypes reportedly recurred in blood of same and different patients, not controls. Autoreactive clone sequences were missing from some blood memory CD4+ repertoires.

Sequencing used immunoSEQ multiplex PCR; TCRdb keeps in-frame clones, though not all of them. The profile shows about 15,000 clones, 85% of them singletons. The chain uses TRBV5-4 and TRBJ1-2; D might be TRBD1 (6 bases). Input material: memory (CD45RA-) CD4+ T cells from blood. The receptor comes from a human donor in good health. The CDR3 region is CASSLETGGVYGYTF. The CDR3 bases are TGTGCCAGCAGCTTGGAGACAGGCGGCGTCTATGGCTACACCTTC.